This T cell receptor beta chain was sequenced in a study of blood T cell repertoires in COVID-19. Study-level information: Both acute and convalescent COVID-19 samples were obtained from the United States, Italy and Spain. The analysed material was cDNA or gDNA that came from T cells, B-cell-depleted T cells, or PBMCs.

In the original workflow: Using reference gene primer amplification, nucleated cell counts were estimated. The protocol was immunoSEQ multiplex PCR, while the TCRdb copy is restricted to in-frame clones and leaves out a portion. The V and J calls and the clone size are those of that table, but D and trimming were determined from the DNA. Among about 140,000 clones listed, approximately 89% were seen once. In germline, CDR1 is MRHNA, CDR2 SNTAGT. CDR3 size: 18 residues. V dropped 2 bases and J dropped 0; count of bases not matched to a gene: 4. This sequence originates from a human donor in a cohort sampled during active COVID-19. The sequenced sample was peripheral blood. The V and J genes are TRBV6-4 and TRBJ2-6; the match to TRBD2 covers 10 bases. CDR3 nucleotides: TGTGCCAGCAGTGACGGGACTAGCGAACCCTCTGGGGCCAACGTCCTGACTTTC. Its protein product is CASSDGTSEPSGANVLTF.